This TCR beta chain emerged from a study of PD-1 blockade in classical Hodgkin lymphoma. Overall study findings and caveats: Reports described newly diagnosed patients as having lower baseline TCR diversity than healthy donors.

TCRdb's copy holds only in-frame clones and misses some; the assay was immunoSEQ multiplex PCR. The repertoire has over 20,000 clones, roughly 89% of them found once; the top ten carry about 6.8%. As regards this clone: Its antigen is as yet unknown.

Time point meaning: newly diagnosed, previously untreated cHL patient sample. Magnetic negative selection, applied to thawed PBMCs, was used to isolate the CD8+ T cells. Germline V CDR1 and CDR2: SGHNT, YYREEE (reference sequence). Trimming stripped 6 bases from V and 8 bases from J, with 17 bases between. CDR3 length equals 13 residues. The sequence came from a human donor with classical Hodgkin lymphoma. The chain combines TRBV5-4 with TRBJ1-2; unclear D gene. Sequencing was carried out using CD8+ T cells from blood. The CDR3 loop is CASTSQRRVGYTF. The CDR3 DNA reads TGTGCCAGCACCTCCCAGAGGAGGGTAGGCTACACCTTC.